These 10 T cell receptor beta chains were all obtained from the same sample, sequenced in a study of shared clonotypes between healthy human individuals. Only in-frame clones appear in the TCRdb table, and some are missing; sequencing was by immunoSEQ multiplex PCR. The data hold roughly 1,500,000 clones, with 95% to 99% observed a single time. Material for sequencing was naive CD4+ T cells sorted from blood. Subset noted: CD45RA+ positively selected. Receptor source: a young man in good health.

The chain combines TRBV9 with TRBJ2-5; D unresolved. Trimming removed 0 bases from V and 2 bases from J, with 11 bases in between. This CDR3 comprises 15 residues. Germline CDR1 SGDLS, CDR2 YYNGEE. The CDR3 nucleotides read TGTGCCAGCAGCGTAGCTCCGGCCACTCAAGAGACCCAGTACTTC. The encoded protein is CASSVAPATQETQYF.

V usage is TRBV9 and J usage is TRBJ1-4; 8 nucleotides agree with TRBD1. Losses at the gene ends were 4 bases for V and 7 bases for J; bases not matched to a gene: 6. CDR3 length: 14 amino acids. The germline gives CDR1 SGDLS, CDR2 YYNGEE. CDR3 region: CASSPRTGSEKLFF. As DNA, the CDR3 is TGTGCCAGCAGCCCCCGGACAGGGAGTGAAAAACTGTTTTTT.

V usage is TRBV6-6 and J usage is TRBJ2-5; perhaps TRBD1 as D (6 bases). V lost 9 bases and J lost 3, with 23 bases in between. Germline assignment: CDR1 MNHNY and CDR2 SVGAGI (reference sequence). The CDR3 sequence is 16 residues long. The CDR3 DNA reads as TGTGCCAGGTCGGTACTCCCCGGGACACCTAAAGAGACCCAGTACTTC. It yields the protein CARSVLPGTPKETQYF.

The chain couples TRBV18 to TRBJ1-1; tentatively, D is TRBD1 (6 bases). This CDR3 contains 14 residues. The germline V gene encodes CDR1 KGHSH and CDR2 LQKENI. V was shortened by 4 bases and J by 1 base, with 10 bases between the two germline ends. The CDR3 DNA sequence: TGTGCCAGCTCACGCGGACAGCCGAACACTGAAGCTTTCTTT. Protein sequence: CASSRGQPNTEAFF.

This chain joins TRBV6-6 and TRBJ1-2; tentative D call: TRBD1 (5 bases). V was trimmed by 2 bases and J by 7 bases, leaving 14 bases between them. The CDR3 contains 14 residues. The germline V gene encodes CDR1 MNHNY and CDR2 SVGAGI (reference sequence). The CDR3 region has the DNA TGTGCCAGCAGTTACAACGAGGTCAGGGTTGGCTACACCTTC. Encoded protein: CASSYNEVRVGYTF.

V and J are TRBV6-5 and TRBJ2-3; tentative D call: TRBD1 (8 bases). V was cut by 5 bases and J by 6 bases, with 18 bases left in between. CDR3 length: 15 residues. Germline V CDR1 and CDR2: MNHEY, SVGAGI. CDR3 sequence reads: CASSTGERDRDTQYF. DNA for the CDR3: TGTGCCAGCAGTACAGGGGAGCGGGACAGGGATACGCAGTATTTT.

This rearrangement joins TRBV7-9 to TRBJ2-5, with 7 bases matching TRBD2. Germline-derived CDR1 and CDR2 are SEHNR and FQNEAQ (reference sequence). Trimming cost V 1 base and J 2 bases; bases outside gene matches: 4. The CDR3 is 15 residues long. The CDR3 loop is CASSLGLADQETQYF. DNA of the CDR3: TGTGCCAGCAGCTTAGGGCTAGCGGATCAAGAGACCCAGTACTTC.

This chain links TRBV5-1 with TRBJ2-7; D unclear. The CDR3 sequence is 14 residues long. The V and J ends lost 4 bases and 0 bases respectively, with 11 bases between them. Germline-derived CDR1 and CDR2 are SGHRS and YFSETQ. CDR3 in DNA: TGCGCCAGCAGCCCCAGTATCCCCTCCTACGAGCAGTACTTC. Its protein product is CASSPSIPSYEQYF.

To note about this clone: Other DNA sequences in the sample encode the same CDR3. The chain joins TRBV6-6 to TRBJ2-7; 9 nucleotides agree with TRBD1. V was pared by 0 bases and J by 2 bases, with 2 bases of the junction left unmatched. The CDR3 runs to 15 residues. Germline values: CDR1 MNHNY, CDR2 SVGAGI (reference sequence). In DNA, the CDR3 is TGTGCCAGCAGTTACTCTCGACAGGGGGCCTACGAGCAGTACTTC. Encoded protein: CASSYSRQGAYEQYF.

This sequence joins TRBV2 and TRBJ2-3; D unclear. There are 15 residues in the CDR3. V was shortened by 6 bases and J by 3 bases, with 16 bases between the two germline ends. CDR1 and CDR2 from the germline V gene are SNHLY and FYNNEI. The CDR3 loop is CASRVKRLGTDTQYF. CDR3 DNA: TGTGCCAGCAGGGTTAAGCGTTTGGGGACAGATACGCAGTATTTT.